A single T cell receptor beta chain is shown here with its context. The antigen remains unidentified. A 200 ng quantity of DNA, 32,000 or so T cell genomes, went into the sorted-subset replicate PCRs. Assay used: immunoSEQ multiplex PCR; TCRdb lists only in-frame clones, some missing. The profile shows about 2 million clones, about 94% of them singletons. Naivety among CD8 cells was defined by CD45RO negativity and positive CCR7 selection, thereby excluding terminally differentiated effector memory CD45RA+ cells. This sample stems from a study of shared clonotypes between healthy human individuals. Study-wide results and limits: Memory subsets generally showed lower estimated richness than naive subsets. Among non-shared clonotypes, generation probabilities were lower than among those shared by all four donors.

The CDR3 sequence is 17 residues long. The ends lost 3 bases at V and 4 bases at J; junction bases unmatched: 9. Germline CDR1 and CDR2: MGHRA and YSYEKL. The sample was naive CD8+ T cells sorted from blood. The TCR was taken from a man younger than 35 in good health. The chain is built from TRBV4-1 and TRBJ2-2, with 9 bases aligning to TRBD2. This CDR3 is CASSQLAGSDGTGELFF. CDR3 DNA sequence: TGCGCCAGCAGCCAGCTAGCGGGGTCCGATGGCACCGGGGAGCTGTTTTTT.